This TCR beta chain is from a study of blood T cell repertoires in COVID-19. For the study at large: T cells, B-cell-depleted T cells, or PBMCs supplied cDNA or gDNA.

CDR3 length: 15 amino acids. Trimming removed 6 bases from V and 0 bases from J; junction bases left unmatched: 4. Germline CDR1 and CDR2: SNHLY and FYNNEI. TCRdb's table, derived via immunoSEQ multiplex PCR, lists solely in-frame clones and lacks some. Here the sample spans about 150,000 clones, 70% to 90% being singletons. Material for sequencing was peripheral blood. This sequence was found in a woman aged 55-70 years with COVID-19, enrolled during active disease. This chain joins TRBV2 and TRBJ2-1; 8 bases agree with TRBD1. CDR3 region: CASSKQGVSYNEQFF. For the CDR3, the DNA is TGTGCCAGCAGCAAACAGGGGGTCTCCTACAATGAGCAGTTCTTC.